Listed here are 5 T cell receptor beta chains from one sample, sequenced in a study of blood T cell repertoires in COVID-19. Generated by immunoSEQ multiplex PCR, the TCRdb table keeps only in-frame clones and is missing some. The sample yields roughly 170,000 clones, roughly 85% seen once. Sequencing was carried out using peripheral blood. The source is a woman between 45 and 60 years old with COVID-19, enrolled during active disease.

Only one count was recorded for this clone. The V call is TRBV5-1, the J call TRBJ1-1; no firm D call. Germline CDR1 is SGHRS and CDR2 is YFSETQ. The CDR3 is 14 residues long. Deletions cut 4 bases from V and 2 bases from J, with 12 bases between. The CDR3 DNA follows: TGCGCCAGCAGCCCTACAGTGACCAACACTGAAGCTTTCTTT. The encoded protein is CASSPTVTNTEAFF.

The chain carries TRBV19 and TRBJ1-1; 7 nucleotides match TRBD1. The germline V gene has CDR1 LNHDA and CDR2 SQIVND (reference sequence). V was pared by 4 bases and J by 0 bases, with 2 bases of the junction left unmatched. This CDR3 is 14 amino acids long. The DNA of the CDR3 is TGTGCCAGTAGTACGGGACAGTTGAACACTGAAGCTTTCTTT. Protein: CASSTGQLNTEAFF.

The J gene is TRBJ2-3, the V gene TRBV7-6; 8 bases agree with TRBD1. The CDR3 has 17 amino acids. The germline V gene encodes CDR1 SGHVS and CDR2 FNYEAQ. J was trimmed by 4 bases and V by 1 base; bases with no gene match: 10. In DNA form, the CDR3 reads TGTGCCAGCAGCTTAGTTTTGCGGCAGGGGGCTGCAGATACGCAGTATTTT. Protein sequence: CASSLVLRQGAADTQYF.

CDR3 nucleotides: TGTGCCACCAGTGATACCCGGGCAGGGGGGGAGACCCAGTACTTC. Translating gives CATSDTRAGGETQYF. The gene calls are TRBV24-1 and TRBJ2-5; D perhaps matches TRBD1 (7 bases). CDR3 length: 15 amino acids. In germline, CDR1 is KGHDR, CDR2 SFDVKD. Deletions cut 3 bases from V and 5 bases from J, with 15 bases between.

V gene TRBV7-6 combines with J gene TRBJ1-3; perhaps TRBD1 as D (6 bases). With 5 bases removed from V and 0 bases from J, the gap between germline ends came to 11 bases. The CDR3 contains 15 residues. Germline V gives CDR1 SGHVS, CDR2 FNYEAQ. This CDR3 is CASSPGQISGNTIYF. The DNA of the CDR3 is TGTGCCAGCAGCCCCGGACAGATCTCTGGAAACACCATATATTTT.